Shown below are 28 T cell receptor beta chains from a single sample sequenced in a study of blood T cell repertoires in COVID-19. Assay: immunoSEQ multiplex PCR; the TCRdb copy retains only in-frame clones and omits some. This table has 180,000 or so clones, about four fifths appearing once. The sample was PBMCs or T cells enriched from blood (not recorded which). Receptor source: a man in his forties or fifties who had recovered from COVID-19.

The V gene is TRBV7-9, the J gene TRBJ2-5; 9 bases align to TRBD1. The CDR3 extends over 13 amino acids. Unmatched junction bases numbered 3, after V lost 3 bases and J lost 7 bases. Germline V gene sequence: CDR1 SEHNR, CDR2 FQNEAQ (reference sequence). The CDR3 reads CASSFGQGRTQYF. The CDR3 DNA reads TGTGCCAGCAGCTTTGGACAGGGGAGGACCCAGTACTTC.

The CDR3 loop reads CASSDPTAFTYEQYF. The CDR3 region has the DNA TGTGCCAGCAGTGATCCCACAGCCTTTACTTACGAGCAGTACTTC. The chain recombines TRBV6-1 with TRBJ2-7; no definite D call. CDR1 and CDR2 from the germline V gene are MNHNS and SASEGT. V was trimmed by 3 bases and J by 4 bases, leaving 16 bases between them. CDR3 length: 15 residues.

The rearrangement joins TRBV7-3 to TRBJ1-2; weak D call: TRBD1 (6 bases). Germline V gene data show CDR1 as SGHTA and CDR2 as FQGTGA. The CDR3 has 13 amino acids. The V end lost 2 bases, the J end lost 10 bases, and 14 bases lay between the germline ends. This CDR3 is CASSLSSGDDYTF. The CDR3 DNA follows: TGTGCCAGCAGCTTATCGTCAGGGGACGACTACACCTTC.

A word on this clone: Other DNA sequences from this sample encode an identical CDR3 as well. The chain employs TRBV29-1 and TRBJ2-7; 7 bases are shared with TRBD1. Per the germline V gene, CDR1 is SQVTM and CDR2 is ANQGSEA. The CDR3 loop spans 11 amino acids. After removal of 5 bases from V and 6 bases from J, the junction contained 4 bases not matched to a gene. The CDR3 loop is CSVTTGSEQYF. CDR3 in DNA: TGCAGCGTTACGACAGGGTCCGAGCAGTACTTC.

The CDR3 coding sequence is TGTGCCAGCAGTGAAGCGCACCGACTAGCGGGGGAAGCCTACGAGCAGTACTTC. It codes for CASSEAHRLAGEAYEQYF. The rearrangement joins TRBV6-1 to TRBJ2-7; 12 bases fit TRBD2. CDR1 is MNHNS, CDR2 SASEGT, per germline. The CDR3 is 18 residues long. The junction had 8 bases not matched to a gene; V was cut back by 0 bases and J by 2 bases.

V is TRBV30 and J is TRBJ1-4; tentatively, D is TRBD1 (6 bases). Germline V lookup: CDR1 GTSNPN, CDR2 SVGIG (reference sequence). The CDR3 contains 14 residues. Between the trimmed V and J ends, which lost 4 bases and 3 bases, there was a span of 12 bases. CDR3 coding DNA: TGTGCCTGGAACCAGGGGCCTGCTAATGAAAAACTGTTTTTT. Translated: CAWNQGPANEKLFF.

This chain connects TRBV5-1 to TRBJ1-6; D gene uncertain. Trimming took 2 bases from V and 7 from J, leaving 13 bases between them. The V gene's germline CDR1 is SGHRS and CDR2 YFSETQ. CDR3 length: 15 amino acids. The DNA of the CDR3 is TGCGCCAGCAGCTTTGGGAGGCAGGTGAATTCACCCCTCCACTTT. It is translated as CASSFGRQVNSPLHF.

The rearrangement joins TRBV5-1 to TRBJ1-3; 7 positions match TRBD1. The CDR3 extends over 13 amino acids. Germline trimming cut 8 bases from V and 4 bases from J; bases unmatched to any gene: 6. Germline V gives CDR1 SGHRS, CDR2 YFSETQ. The CDR3 sequence: CASTTGPGNTIYF. CDR3 nucleotide sequence: TGCGCCAGTACGACAGGGCCCGGAAACACCATATATTTT.

V and J are TRBV9 and TRBJ2-1; D possibly corresponds to TRBD2 (5 bases). Germline V gene sequence: CDR1 SGDLS, CDR2 YYNGEE. There are 16 residues in the CDR3. V gave up 0 bases and J gave up 0 bases, with 10 bases separating them. The CDR3 bases are TGTGCCAGCAGCGTAGGCCGGGGAATCTCCTACAATGAGCAGTTCTTC. Its translation: CASSVGRGISYNEQFF. Drawing the rest from reference TRBV9 and TRBJ2-1, the complete variable domain is DSGVTQTPKHLITATGQRVTLRCSPRSGDLSVYWYQQSLDQGLQFLIQYYNGEERAKGNILERFSAQQFPDLHSELNLSSLELGDSALYFCASSVGRGISYNEQFFGPGTRLTVL.

J is TRBJ1-1 and V is TRBV5-1, with a tentative D call TRBD1 (5 bases). The V end was cut by 0 bases, the J end by 1 base, with 19 bases between. The CDR3 length is 18 residues. CDR1 is SGHRS and CDR2 is YFSETQ in the germline V gene. CDR3 DNA: TGCGCCAGCAGCTTGGGGGGCCAGGGACTAGCTAGGAACACTGAAGCTTTCTTT. Protein sequence: CASSLGGQGLARNTEAFF.

This clone was recorded only once. V and J are TRBV3-1 (or the pseudogene TRBV3-2) and TRBJ2-3; tentatively, D is TRBD1 (5 bases). This CDR3 is 14 amino acids long. Germline values: CDR1 LGHDT, CDR2 YNNKEL (reference sequence). V was pared by 1 base and J by 2 bases, with 7 bases between. The CDR3 sequence is CASSQAGYTDTQYF. The CDR3 DNA reads as TGTGCCAGCAGCCAAGCAGGGTACACAGATACGCAGTATTTT.

The chain has TRBV27 and TRBJ2-3; no firm D call. Germline loops: CDR1 MNHEY, CDR2 SMNVEV (reference sequence). CDR3 size: 14 residues. The V end was cut by 0 bases, the J end by 4 bases, with 8 bases between. The CDR3 bases are TGTGCCAGCAGTTTATCCTCGGCGGCAGATACGCAGTATTTT. This sequence encodes CASSLSSAADTQYF.

This chain joins TRBV4-2 and TRBJ2-2; 9 bases are shared with TRBD2. Germline CDR1 is LGHNA and CDR2 is YNFKEQ. The CDR3 covers 16 residues. After removal of 0 bases from V and 7 bases from J, the junction contained 6 bases not matched to a gene. The CDR3 here is CASSQDLGSGSGELFF. CDR3 sequence (DNA): TGTGCCAGCAGCCAAGATTTGGGTAGCGGGAGCGGGGAGCTGTTTTTT.

The chain couples TRBV14 to TRBJ2-3; 10 positions agree with TRBD2. The germline V gene encodes CDR1 SGHDN and CDR2 FVKESK. This CDR3 comprises 16 residues. V lost 4 bases and J lost 0; bases outside the gene matches: 4. CDR3 sequence: CASSRKGLASTDTQYF. CDR3 DNA: TGTGCCAGCAGCCGGAAGGGACTAGCGAGCACAGATACGCAGTATTTT. The full variable domain, rest sourced from reference TRBV14 and TRBJ2-3, is EAGVTQFPSHSVIEKGQTVTLRCDPISGHDNLYWYRRVMGKEIKFLLHFVKESKQDESGMPNNRFLAERTGGTYSTLKVQPAELEDSGVYFCASSRKGLASTDTQYFGPGTRLTVL.

This clone has just one count. This chain links TRBV7-3 with TRBJ2-3; no reliable D call. The germline V and J ends were trimmed by 2 bases and 0 bases, with 15 bases remaining between them. Germline CDR1 and CDR2: SGHTA and FQGTGA. This CDR3 spans 17 amino acids. The CDR3 is CASSLSVGRGSTDTQYF. The DNA of the CDR3 is TGTGCCAGCAGCTTATCTGTTGGTCGTGGCAGCACAGATACGCAGTATTTT. The variable domain in full, completed from reference TRBV7-3 and TRBJ2-3, reads GAGVSQTPSNKVTEKGKYVELRCDPISGHTALYWYRQSLGQGPEFLIYFQGTGAADDSGLPNDRFFAVRPEGSVSTLKIQRTERGDSAVYLCASSLSVGRGSTDTQYFGPGTRLTVL.

The chain joins TRBV7-8 to TRBJ2-1; 11 nucleotides align to TRBD2. CDR1 and CDR2 (germline): SGHVS, FQNEAQ. V shed 3 bases, J shed 7 bases, and the junction held 8 bases outside the gene matches. This CDR3 spans 16 amino acids. CDR3 residues: CASSFGLAGLINEQFF. CDR3 DNA: TGTGCCAGCAGCTTCGGACTAGCGGGCTTGATAAATGAGCAGTTCTTC.

The chain recombines TRBV5-5 with TRBJ2-2; tentatively, D is TRBD2 (7 bases). Germline CDR1 is SGHKS and CDR2 is YYEKEE (reference sequence). V shed 7 bases and J shed 6 bases, with 16 bases lying between them. This CDR3 has 14 amino acids. The CDR3 coding sequence is TGTGCCAGCTCTCGAGGGGGGGGCCCCGGGGAGCTGTTTTTT. Protein product: CASSRGGGPGELFF. The full variable domain, rest sourced from reference TRBV5-5 and TRBJ2-2, is DAGVTQSPTHLIKTRGQQVTLRCSPISGHKSVSWYQQVLGQGPQFIFQYYEKEERGRGNFPDRFSARQFPNYSSELNVNALLLGDSALYLCASSRGGGPGELFFGEGSRLTVL.

This clone appeared once. The J gene is TRBJ2-1, the V gene TRBV6-5; 10 positions agree with TRBD2. Trimming took 9 bases from V and 5 from J; bases not matched to a gene: 7. This CDR3 is built from 14 residues. Germline V gene lookup returns CDR1 MNHEY and CDR2 SVGAGI. CDR3 in amino acids: CASLLAGSNNEQFF. As DNA, the CDR3 is TGTGCCAGTTTACTAGCGGGGAGCAACAATGAGCAGTTCTTC.

CDR3 coding DNA: TGTGCCAGTAGTATAGAGGCGGCGGTAGGCTACACCTTC. Its translation: CASSIEAAVGYTF. V and J are TRBV19 and TRBJ1-2, with D unresolved. The CDR3 consists of 13 residues. Trimming cost V 0 bases and J 8 bases, with 10 bases left between them. From germline, CDR1 is LNHDA and CDR2 SQIVND (reference sequence).

The CDR3 protein is CASSFQQEKAFF. CDR3 nucleotide sequence: TGTGCCAGCAGTTTCCAACAGGAGAAAGCTTTCTTT. The chain carries TRBV28 and TRBJ1-1, with a weak D call TRBD1 (5 bases). The CDR3 covers 12 residues. With 3 bases removed from V and 9 bases from J, the gap between germline ends came to 11 bases. In germline, CDR1 is MDHEN, CDR2 SYDVKM.

The genes are TRBV9 and TRBJ2-5; D may be TRBD2 (7 bases). This CDR3 contains 17 residues. CDR1 SGDLS and CDR2 YYNGEE come from the germline V gene. V lost 0 bases, J lost 2 bases, and 17 bases lay in between. CDR3: CASSVDVPGGLQETQYF. CDR3 sequence (DNA): TGTGCCAGCAGCGTAGACGTCCCGGGGGGCCTACAAGAGACCCAGTACTTC.

V is TRBV5-3 and J is TRBJ2-3, with 9 bases lining up with TRBD1. TRBV5-3 is an ORF; its function is uncertain. CDR3 length: 16 amino acids. The V gene end was trimmed by 3 bases and the J gene end by 3 bases; junction bases not matched to a gene: 8. The CDR3 nucleotides are TGTGCCAGAAGCTCGAACAGGGGGCCTTGTACAGATACGCAGTATTTT. Its protein is CARSSNRGPCTDTQYF.

This clone has a handful of counts. The genes are TRBV28 and TRBJ1-4; no definite D call. The germline gives CDR1 MDHEN, CDR2 SYDVKM. The CDR3 length is 14 residues. The germline V and J ends were trimmed by 4 bases and 5 bases, with 11 bases remaining between them. The CDR3 region is CASSSQLPNEKLFF. The CDR3, as DNA: TGTGCCAGCAGTTCCCAGTTACCAAATGAAAAACTGTTTTTT. The entire variable domain, with the rest obtained from reference TRBV28 and TRBJ1-4, is as follows: DVKVTQSSRYLVKRTGEKVFLECVQDMDHENMFWYRQDPGLGLRLIYFSYDVKMKEKGDIPEGYSVSREKKERFSLILESASTNQTSMYLCASSSQLPNEKLFFGSGTQLSVL.

The chain joins TRBV19 to TRBJ2-3; a weak D match, TRBD1 (6 bases). The CDR3 extends over 17 amino acids. With 5 bases removed from V and 2 bases from J, the gap between germline ends came to 20 bases. The germline V gene has CDR1 LNHDA and CDR2 SQIVND (reference sequence). For the CDR3, the DNA is TGTGCCAGTAGTCCCGCTTGGCAGGGGAGACACACAGATACGCAGTATTTT. It translates to CASSPAWQGRHTDTQYF.

The CDR3 region has the DNA TGCGCCAGCAGCTTGACATCAGGAAATTCACCCCTCCACTTT. Protein product: CASSLTSGNSPLHF. The V gene is TRBV5-1, the J gene TRBJ1-6; D gene uncertain. V was shortened by 1 base and J by 7 bases, with 9 bases between the two germline ends. Germline CDR1 and CDR2: SGHRS and YFSETQ. The CDR3 loop spans 14 amino acids.

The chain combines TRBV21-1 with TRBJ2-5; TRBD1 reflects the table's D call only, with no check against the DNA. TRBV21-1 is a recognized pseudogene. The CDR3 consists of 17 residues. The CDR3 reads CASSPPRGTGPGETQYF. For the CDR3, the DNA is TGTGCCAGCAGCCCGCCCCGGGGGACAGGGCCCGGAGAGACCCAGTACTTC.

The gene calls are TRBV10-2 and TRBJ2-1; possible D gene TRBD1, 6 bases. This CDR3 has 19 amino acids. The V end was cut by 5 bases, the J end by 2 bases, with 25 bases between. CDR1 is WSHSY, CDR2 SAAADI, per germline. The CDR3 spells CASSNDPHSGTLTYNEQFF. The CDR3 DNA sequence: TGCGCCAGCAGTAACGACCCCCACTCCGGGACACTGACCTACAATGAGCAGTTCTTC.

V gene TRBV5-1 combines with J gene TRBJ1-2; D is possibly TRBD1 (6 bases). CDR1 is SGHRS and CDR2 is YFSETQ in the germline V gene. V was clipped by 1 base and J by 6 bases, with 13 bases between them. The CDR3 covers 14 residues. The CDR3 bases are TGCGCCAGCAGCTTGACAGGGCAAGTGGATGGCTACACCTTC. Encoded protein: CASSLTGQVDGYTF.